A single sample is the source of the 10 T cell receptor beta chains below, sequenced in a study of blood T cells in healthy people across ages. Primed by a sample-barcoded 5' primer and a J-beta primer mix, a second PCR proceeded for roughly 6 to 12 cycles. TCRdb itself ran the 5' RACE reads through MiXCR, one entry per CDR3 protein. The sample has about 780,000 distinct CDR3 sequences, around a quarter seen once. The same sample was also studied in work on T cells of mothers and their children.

Sequenced input: blood. The receptor source for this set is a boy aged 5-17 years in good health.

This clonotype was counted a few times. The chain carries TRBV2 and TRBJ2-1, with D possibly TRBD2 on 7 matching bases. Between the trimmed V and J ends, which lost 4 bases and 4 bases, there was a span of 14 bases. Germline lookup yields CDR1 SNHLY and CDR2 FYNNEI. This CDR3 has 15 residues. The CDR3 spells CASSVEGGVYNEQFF. CDR3 nucleotide sequence: TGTGCCAGCAGTGTCGAAGGGGGGGTTTACAATGAGCAGTTCTTC.

This clonotype was recorded a few times. The V gene is TRBV12-3 or TRBV12-4, the J gene TRBJ2-7, with TRBD1 identical over 9 bases. The junction had 10 bases not matched to a gene; V was cut back by 3 bases and J by 4 bases. The CDR3 has 16 amino acids. CDR3 protein: CASSLRQGETGYEQYF. CDR3 in DNA: TGTGCCAGCAGTTTGAGACAGGGGGAGACCGGTTACGAGCAGTACTTC.

This clonotype was recorded a few times. V gene TRBV7-2 combines with J gene TRBJ2-5; 8 bases map to TRBD2. Germline trimming cut 5 bases from V and 7 bases from J; bases unmatched to any gene: 9. The CDR3 extends over 14 amino acids. In germline, CDR1 is SGHTA, CDR2 FQGNSA. The CDR3 DNA follows: TGTGCCAGCAGCCTCGACGGGGGGGGTGGGACCCAGTACTTC. Protein sequence: CASSLDGGGGTQYF. The whole variable domain, filled in from reference TRBV7-2 and TRBJ2-5, reads GAGVSQSPSNKVTEKGKDVELRCDPISGHTALYWYRQSLGQGLEFLIYFQGNSAPDKSGLPSDRFSAERTGGSVSTLTIQRTQQEDSAVYLCASSLDGGGGTQYFGPGTRLLVL.

The chain has TRBV2 and TRBJ2-6; D perhaps matches TRBD1 (6 bases). The CDR3 sequence is 16 residues long. With 6 bases removed from V and 1 base from J, the gap between germline ends came to 13 bases. Germline V gene lookup returns CDR1 SNHLY and CDR2 FYNNEI. CDR3 bases: TGTGCCAGCAGACAACAGGGTTCGTCTGGGGCCAACGTCCTGACTTTC. This translates into CASRQQGSSGANVLTF.

The table lists this clonotype with a few counts. V and J are TRBV12-3 or TRBV12-4 and TRBJ1-4; D ambiguous. This CDR3 has 11 residues. Trimming cost V 11 bases and J 9 bases, with 13 bases left between them. This CDR3 reads CAASLGQKLFF. In nucleotides, the CDR3 is TGTGCCGCAAGTCTAGGACAAAAACTGTTTTTT.

J is TRBJ2-7 and V is TRBV9; possible D gene TRBD1, 5 bases. The J call could be wrong; TRBJ2-1 is a better fit for the DNA end. Germline-derived CDR1 and CDR2 are SGDLS and YYNGEE. CDR3 length: 15 amino acids. As DNA, the CDR3 is TGTGCCAGCAGCGTAGTAGCAGGGAAGTACAATGAGCAGTTCTTC. Translating it yields CASSVVAGKYNEQFF.

V and J are TRBV29-1 and TRBJ2-7; D may correspond to TRBD1 or TRBD2 (5 bases each). The V gene's germline CDR1 is SQVTM and CDR2 ANQGSEA. Trimming shortened V by 3 bases and J by 6 bases, and 12 bases separated the two germline ends. This CDR3 region has 12 residues. Here the CDR3 DNA reads TGCAGCGTTGAGGAGAGGGGCGGCGAGCAGTACTTC. This translates into CSVEERGGEQYF.

The rearrangement joins TRBV5-5 to TRBJ1-2; D is possibly TRBD1 (6 bases). CDR3 length: 15 amino acids. CDR1 and CDR2 (germline): SGHKS, YYEKEE (reference sequence). V lost 2 bases, J lost 7 bases, and 18 bases lay in between. CDR3 nucleotide sequence: TGTGCCAGCAGCTTACAGGGTCCGCGATTGTCTGGCTACACCTTC. Its translation is CASSLQGPRLSGYTF.

V is TRBV20-1 and J is TRBJ1-2; D gene uncertain. Trimming shortened V by 3 bases and J by 4 bases, and 18 bases separated the two germline ends. The CDR3 is made up of 15 amino acids. Germline V lookup: CDR1 DFQATT, CDR2 SNEGSKA (reference sequence). This CDR3 is CSASGDPGRSYGYTF. DNA for the CDR3: TGCAGTGCTAGCGGGGATCCTGGCCGGAGCTATGGCTACACCTTC.

This clonotype was detected once. The rearrangement links TRBV20-1 to TRBJ2-5, with TRBD2 matching over 9 bases. Matching the DNA end better, TRBJ2-7 makes the J call doubtful. Germline CDR1 DFQATT, CDR2 SNEGSKA (reference sequence). This CDR3 spans 15 amino acids. In DNA form, the CDR3 reads TGCAGTGCTAGAGCTCTAGCGGGGAAATCCTACGAGCAGTACTTC. Its protein product is CSARALAGKSYEQYF.